The clone carrying this T cell receptor (beta chain) was recorded once. Its antigen remains unidentified. These data come from a study of vaccination effects on CD4 cells after COVID-19. Study-wide points: Just 1 of 255 vaccine-induced clones in healthy recipients was cross-reactive.

The CDR3 spans 15 residues. V dropped 0 bases and J dropped 2; count of bases not matched to a gene: 4. In germline, CDR1 is LNHNV, CDR2 YYDKDF (reference sequence). Expansion of antigen-specific CD4+ T cells with viral peptide pools was carried out by the ViraFEST assay before sequencing. Following an approximately 11-day culture, CD4+ T cells were purified. According to the study, vaccine recipients showed no prior SARS-CoV-2 infection and negative nucleocapsid antibodies. About 2.2 million PBMC per well were cultured with 7.5 to 10 IU/ml IL-2 and roughly 9.9 ug/ml peptides. IL-2 medium took the place of half the medium on both days 3 and 7. Clones were read by immunoSEQ multiplex PCR, and TCRdb kept only the in-frame ones, dropping some. The profile shows more than 30,000 clones, 55% to 75% of them singletons.

The sequences come from CD4+ T cells from PBMCs cultured with HCoV-229E spike peptides, collected before COVID-19 vaccination. The receptor comes from a human donor who received a COVID-19 vaccine. The V gene is TRBV15, the J gene TRBJ2-7; 7 bases fit TRBD2. CDR3 sequence: CATSREGGRPYEQYF. Here the CDR3 DNA reads TGTGCCACCAGCAGAGAGGGCGGGAGACCCTACGAGCAGTACTTC. The full variable domain, completed using reference TRBV15 and TRBJ2-7, is DAMVIQNPRYQVTQFGKPVTLSCSQTLNHNVMYWYQQKSSQAPKLLFHYYDKDFNNEADTPDNFQSRRPNTSFCFLDIRSPGLGDTAMYLCATSREGGRPYEQYFGPGTRLTVT.